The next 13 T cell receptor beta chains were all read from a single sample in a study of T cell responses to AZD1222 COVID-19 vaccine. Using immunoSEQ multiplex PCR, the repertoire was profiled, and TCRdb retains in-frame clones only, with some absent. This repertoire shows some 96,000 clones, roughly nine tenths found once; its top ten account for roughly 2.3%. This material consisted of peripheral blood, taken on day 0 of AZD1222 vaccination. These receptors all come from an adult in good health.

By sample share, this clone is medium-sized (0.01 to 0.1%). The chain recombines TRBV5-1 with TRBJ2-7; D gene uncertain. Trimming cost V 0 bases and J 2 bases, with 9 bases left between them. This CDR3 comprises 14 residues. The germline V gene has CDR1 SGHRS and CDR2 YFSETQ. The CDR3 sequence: CASSLEGLPYEQYF. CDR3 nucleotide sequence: TGCGCCAGCAGCTTGGAAGGATTACCCTACGAGCAGTACTTC.

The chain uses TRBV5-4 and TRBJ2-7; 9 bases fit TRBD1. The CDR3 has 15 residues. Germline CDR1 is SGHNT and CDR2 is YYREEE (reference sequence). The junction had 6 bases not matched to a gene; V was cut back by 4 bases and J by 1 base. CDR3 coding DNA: TGTGCCAGCAGCGTCGGGACAGGGATTTCCTACGAGCAGTACTTC. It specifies CASSVGTGISYEQYF. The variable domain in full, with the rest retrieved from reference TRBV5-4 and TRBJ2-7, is ETGVTQSPTHLIKTRGQQVTLRCSSQSGHNTVSWYQQALGQGPQFIFQYYREEENGRGNFPPRFSGLQFPNYSSELNVNALELDDSALYLCASSVGTGISYEQYFGPGTRLTVT.

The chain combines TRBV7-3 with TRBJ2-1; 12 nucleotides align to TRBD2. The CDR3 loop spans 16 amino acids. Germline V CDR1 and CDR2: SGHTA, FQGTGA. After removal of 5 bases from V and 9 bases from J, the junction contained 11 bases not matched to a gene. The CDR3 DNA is TGTGCCAGCAGCCCTACGACTAGCGGGAGTTTCGGTGAGCAGTTCTTC. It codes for CASSPTTSGSFGEQFF.

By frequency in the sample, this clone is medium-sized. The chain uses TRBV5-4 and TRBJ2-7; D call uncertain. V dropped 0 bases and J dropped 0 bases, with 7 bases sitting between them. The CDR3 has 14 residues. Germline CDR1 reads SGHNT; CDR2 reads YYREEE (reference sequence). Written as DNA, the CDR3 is TGTGCCAGCAGCTTGGGAGGTAACTCCTACGAGCAGTACTTC. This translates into CASSLGGNSYEQYF.

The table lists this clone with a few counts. CDR3 amino acids: CASSSRVKNTEAFF. Here the CDR3 DNA reads TGTGCCAGCAGCTCCAGGGTTAAGAACACTGAAGCTTTCTTT. V gene TRBV7-6 combines with J gene TRBJ1-1; D perhaps matches TRBD1 (5 bases). Trimming stripped 4 bases from V and 1 base from J, with 10 bases between. CDR1 SGHVS and CDR2 FNYEAQ come from the germline V gene. This CDR3 has 14 residues.

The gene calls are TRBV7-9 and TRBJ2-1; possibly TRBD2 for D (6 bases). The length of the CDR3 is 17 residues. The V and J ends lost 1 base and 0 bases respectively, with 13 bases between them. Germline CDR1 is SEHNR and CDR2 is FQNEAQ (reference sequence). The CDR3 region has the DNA TGTGCCAGCAGCTTAGGGACTACCTCTAGCTCCTACAATGAGCAGTTCTTC. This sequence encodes CASSLGTTSSSYNEQFF.

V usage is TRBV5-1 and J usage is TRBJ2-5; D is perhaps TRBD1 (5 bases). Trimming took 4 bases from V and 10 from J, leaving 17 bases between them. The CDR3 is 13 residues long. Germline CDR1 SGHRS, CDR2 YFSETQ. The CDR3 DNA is TGCGCCAGCAGCATTGGACCTCAGGGTAACCAGTACTTC. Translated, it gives CASSIGPQGNQYF.

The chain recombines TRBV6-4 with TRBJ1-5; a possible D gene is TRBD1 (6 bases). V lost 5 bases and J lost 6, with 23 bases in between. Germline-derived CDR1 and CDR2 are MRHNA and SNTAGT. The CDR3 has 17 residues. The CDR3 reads CASSLGTPIYSGQPQHF. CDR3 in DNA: TGTGCCAGCAGTCTTGGGACACCCATCTACTCTGGTCAGCCCCAGCATTTT.

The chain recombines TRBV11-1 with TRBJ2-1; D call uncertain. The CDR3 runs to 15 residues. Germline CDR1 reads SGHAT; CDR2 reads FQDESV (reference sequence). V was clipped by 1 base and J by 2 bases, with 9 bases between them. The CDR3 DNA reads TGTGCCAGCAGCTTAGTAGTCGACCCCTACAATGAGCAGTTCTTC. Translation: CASSLVVDPYNEQFF. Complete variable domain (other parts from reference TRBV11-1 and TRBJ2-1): EAEVAQSPRYKITEKSQAVAFWCDPISGHATLYWYRQILGQGPELLVQFQDESVVDDSQLPKDRFSAERLKGVDSTLKIQPAELGDSAMYLCASSLVVDPYNEQFFGPGTRLTVL.

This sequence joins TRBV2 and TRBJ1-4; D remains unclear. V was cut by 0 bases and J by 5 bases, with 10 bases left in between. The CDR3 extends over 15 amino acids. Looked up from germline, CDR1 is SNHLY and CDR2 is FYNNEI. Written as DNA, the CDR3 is TGTGCCAGCAGTGAAGCGGGGTTGGCGAATGAAAAACTGTTTTTT. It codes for CASSEAGLANEKLFF.

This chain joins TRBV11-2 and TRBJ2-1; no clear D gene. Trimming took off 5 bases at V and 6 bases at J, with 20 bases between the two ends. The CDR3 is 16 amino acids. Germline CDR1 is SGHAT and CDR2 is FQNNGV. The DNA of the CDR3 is TGTGCCAGCAGCCTACTCGGAGCCTCCCCCCCCAATGAGCAGTTCTTC. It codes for CASSLLGASPPNEQFF.

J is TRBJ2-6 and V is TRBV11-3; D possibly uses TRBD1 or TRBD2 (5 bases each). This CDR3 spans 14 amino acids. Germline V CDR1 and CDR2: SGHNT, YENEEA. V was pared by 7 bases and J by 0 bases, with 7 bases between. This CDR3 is CASMRGSGANVLTF. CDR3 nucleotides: TGTGCCAGCATGAGGGGCTCTGGGGCCAACGTCCTGACTTTC.

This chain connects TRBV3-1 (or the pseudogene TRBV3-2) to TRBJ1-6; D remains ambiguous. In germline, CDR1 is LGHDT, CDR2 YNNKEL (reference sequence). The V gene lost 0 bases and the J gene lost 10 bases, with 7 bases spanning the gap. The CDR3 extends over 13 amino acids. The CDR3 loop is CASSQDSASPLHF. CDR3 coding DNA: TGTGCCAGCAGCCAAGACTCAGCATCACCCCTCCACTTT.